These T cell receptor beta chains were read from a single sample in a study of blood T cells in healthy people across ages. TCRdb called the 5' RACE reads again in MiXCR, with one record for every CDR3 protein. The table includes 650,000 to 1,000,000 distinct CDR3 sequences, approximately 35% detected once. Specimen: blood. These receptors were obtained from a man younger than 35 in good health. Both conserved end residues are part of each CDR3. The order of the fields is D gene, clone size, J gene, V gene, CDR3 protein, CDR3 DNA. D genes are given only for firm matches. Expanded clones are given a class, and other clones once, few, many or no size at all.

D gene: -; clone size: few; J gene: TRBJ1-5; V gene: TRBV7-2; CDR3 protein: CASSLGGPGRGQPQHF; CDR3 DNA: TGTGCCAGCAGCTTAGGGGGCCCAGGGCGCGGTCAGCCCCAGCATTTT
D gene: -; clone size: many; J gene: TRBJ2-3; V gene: TRBV20-1; CDR3 protein: CSAMGTFSDTQYF; CDR3 DNA: TGCAGTGCTATGGGGACCTTCAGCGATACGCAGTATTTT
D gene: -; clone size: few; J gene: TRBJ2-6; V gene: TRBV28; CDR3 protein: CASSWDSGANVLTF; CDR3 DNA: TGTGCCAGCAGTTGGGACTCTGGGGCCAACGTCCTGACTTTC
D gene: TRBD2; clone size: -; J gene: TRBJ2-5; V gene: TRBV20-1; CDR3 protein: CSASWTSGETQYF; CDR3 DNA: TGCAGTGCTAGCTGGACTAGCGGGGAGACCCAGTACTTC
D gene: -; clone size: many; J gene: TRBJ2-1; V gene: TRBV20-1; CDR3 protein: CRAVPGSYNEQFF; CDR3 DNA: TGCAGGGCCGTCCCCGGATCCTACAATGAGCAGTTCTTC
D gene: TRBD2; clone size: -; J gene: TRBJ2-1; V gene: TRBV30; CDR3 protein: CACDLGGSSYNEQFF; CDR3 DNA: TGTGCCTGTGATTTGGGGGGGAGCTCCTACAATGAGCAGTTCTTC
D gene: -; clone size: -; J gene: TRBJ2-6; V gene: TRBV12-3/TRBV12-4; CDR3 protein: CASRTDLRANVLTF; CDR3 DNA: TGTGCCAGCCGTACTGACCTCCGGGCCAACGTCCTGACTTTC
D gene: -; clone size: few; J gene: TRBJ2-1; V gene: TRBV12-3/TRBV12-4; CDR3 protein: CASRPQLDNEQFF; CDR3 DNA: TGTGCCAGCAGACCCCAGCTAGACAATGAGCAGTTCTTC
D gene: TRBD1; clone size: once; J gene: TRBJ1-5; V gene: TRBV6-6; CDR3 protein: CASSYASGTGANQPQHF; CDR3 DNA: TGTGCCAGCAGTTACGCCTCCGGGACAGGGGCAAATCAGCCCCAGCATTTT
D gene: -; clone size: many; J gene: TRBJ2-1; V gene: TRBV7-9; CDR3 protein: CASSVDVEQFF; CDR3 DNA: TGTGCCAGCAGCGTCGACGTTGAGCAGTTCTTC
D gene: -; clone size: -; J gene: TRBJ1-1; V gene: TRBV20-1; CDR3 protein: CSARGMQSTLLSTEAFF; CDR3 DNA: TGCAGTGCTAGAGGCATGCAGTCTACCCTTTTGAGCACTGAAGCTTTCTTT
D gene: -; clone size: -; J gene: TRBJ1-2; V gene: TRBV5-1; CDR3 protein: CASSQTPLGVLNGGYTF; CDR3 DNA: TGCGCCAGCAGCCAAACCCCCTTAGGAGTGCTTAACGGTGGCTACACCTTC
D gene: -; clone size: -; J gene: TRBJ2-7; V gene: TRBV7-9; CDR3 protein: CASSKNRESYNEQYF; CDR3 DNA: TGTGCCAGCAGCAAAAACAGGGAATCCTACAATGAGCAGTACTTC
D gene: -; clone size: -; J gene: TRBJ1-1; V gene: TRBV3-1; CDR3 protein: CASSQNSFMNTEAFF; CDR3 DNA: TGTGCCAGCAGCCAAAACAGCTTCATGAACACTGAAGCTTTCTTT
D gene: -; clone size: -; J gene: TRBJ2-1; V gene: TRBV6-2/TRBV6-3; CDR3 protein: CASSRGGLGNEQFF; CDR3 DNA: TGTGCCAGCAGCCGCGGGGGCTTAGGCAATGAGCAGTTCTTC
D gene: TRBD1; clone size: -; J gene: TRBJ2-5; V gene: TRBV18; CDR3 protein: CASSPADREETQYF; CDR3 DNA: TGTGCCAGCTCGCCGGCGGACAGGGAAGAGACCCAGTACTTC
D gene: TRBD1; clone size: -; J gene: TRBJ2-4; V gene: TRBV10-3; CDR3 protein: CAIIGTGPKNIQYF; CDR3 DNA: TGTGCCATCATAGGGACAGGGCCTAAAAACATTCAGTACTTC
D gene: -; clone size: many; J gene: TRBJ2-7; V gene: TRBV7-9; CDR3 protein: CASSLAVPPYEQYF; CDR3 DNA: TGTGCCAGCAGCTTAGCGGTACCGCCCTACGAGCAGTACTTC
D gene: TRBD1; clone size: -; J gene: TRBJ1-1; V gene: TRBV4-2; CDR3 protein: CASSQDRDRGAQVAFF; CDR3 DNA: TGTGCCAGCAGCCAAGACCGGGACAGGGGGGCCCAAGTGGCTTTCTTT
D gene: -; clone size: -; J gene: TRBJ1-2; V gene: TRBV6-5; CDR3 protein: CASSYGAETYGYTF; CDR3 DNA: TGTGCCAGCAGTTACGGGGCAGAGACCTATGGCTACACCTTC
D gene: -; clone size: -; J gene: TRBJ1-2; V gene: TRBV28; CDR3 protein: CASSPRQSYGYTF; CDR3 DNA: TGTGCCAGCAGTCCCCGACAGTCCTATGGCTACACCTTC
D gene: TRBD2; clone size: many; J gene: TRBJ2-3; V gene: TRBV20-1; CDR3 protein: CSAWDYRTSTDTQYF; CDR3 DNA: TGCAGTGCGTGGGACTACCGAACTAGCACAGATACGCAGTATTTT
D gene: TRBD2; clone size: few; J gene: TRBJ2-7; V gene: TRBV7-2; CDR3 protein: CASSSWTSGYEQYF; CDR3 DNA: TGTGCCAGCAGCTCATGGACTAGCGGCTACGAGCAGTACTTC
D gene: -; clone size: -; J gene: TRBJ2-7; V gene: TRBV27; CDR3 protein: CASKPLGGYEQYF; CDR3 DNA: TGTGCCAGCAAACCCCTTGGGGGTTACGAGCAGTACTTC
D gene: -; clone size: -; J gene: TRBJ2-5; V gene: TRBV4-3; CDR3 protein: CASSQKAGETQYF; CDR3 DNA: TGCGCCAGCAGCCAAAAGGCTGGGGAGACCCAGTACTTC
D gene: TRBD1; clone size: -; J gene: TRBJ2-1; V gene: TRBV2; CDR3 protein: CASSPLFGRDRGATYNEQFF; CDR3 DNA: TGTGCCAGCAGCCCACTATTTGGCCGGGACAGGGGTGCGACCTACAATGAGCAGTTCTTC
D gene: TRBD2; clone size: many; J gene: TRBJ2-1; V gene: TRBV4-2; CDR3 protein: CASSQVTSGGYNEQFF; CDR3 DNA: TGCGCCAGCAGCCAAGTAACTAGCGGGGGGTACAATGAGCAGTTCTTC
D gene: -; clone size: medium-sized; J gene: TRBJ2-1; V gene: TRBV12-3/TRBV12-4; CDR3 protein: CASSSGTILNEQFF; CDR3 DNA: TGTGCCAGCAGTTCCGGGACAATATTGAATGAGCAGTTCTTC
D gene: -; clone size: few; J gene: TRBJ2-2; V gene: TRBV12-3/TRBV12-4; CDR3 protein: CASSLNSNGELFF; CDR3 DNA: TGTGCCAGCAGTTTAAATAGCAACGGGGAGCTGTTTTTT
D gene: -; clone size: -; J gene: TRBJ1-6; V gene: TRBV7-2; CDR3 protein: CASSLGSIQAENLPLHF; CDR3 DNA: TGTGCCAGCAGCTTAGGATCCATCCAGGCCGAGAATTTACCCCTCCACTTT
D gene: -; clone size: few; J gene: TRBJ1-2; V gene: TRBV27; CDR3 protein: CASSFGQTYGYTF; CDR3 DNA: TGTGCCAGCAGTTTCGGGCAGACCTATGGCTACACCTTC
D gene: TRBD2; clone size: few; J gene: TRBJ2-3; V gene: TRBV7-9; CDR3 protein: CASSIRGTSGVNSTDTQYF; CDR3 DNA: TGTGCCAGCAGCATCCGCGGGACTAGCGGGGTCAATAGCACAGATACGCAGTATTTT
D gene: -; clone size: many; J gene: TRBJ2-1; V gene: TRBV7-2; CDR3 protein: CASSPGRNNEQFF; CDR3 DNA: TGTGCCAGCAGCCCCGGACGGAACAATGAGCAGTTCTTC
D gene: -; clone size: -; J gene: TRBJ1-1; V gene: TRBV29-1; CDR3 protein: CSARTGKNTEAFF; CDR3 DNA: TGCAGCGCACGTACAGGGAAGAACACTGAAGCTTTCTTT
D gene: TRBD1; clone size: -; J gene: TRBJ1-5; V gene: TRBV6-1; CDR3 protein: CAGRGELGNQPQHF; CDR3 DNA: TGTGCCGGCAGGGGGGAGTTGGGCAATCAGCCCCAGCATTTT
D gene: TRBD1; clone size: -; J gene: TRBJ2-3; V gene: TRBV2; CDR3 protein: CASGVDRGADTQYF; CDR3 DNA: TGTGCCAGCGGAGTAGACAGGGGAGCAGATACGCAGTATTTT
D gene: -; clone size: -; J gene: TRBJ2-5; V gene: TRBV6-5; CDR3 protein: CASRLAPVEEQYF; CDR3 DNA: TGTGCCAGCAGGCTGGCACCTGTCGAGGAGCAGTACTTC
D gene: TRBD1; clone size: -; J gene: TRBJ2-3; V gene: TRBV7-3; CDR3 protein: CASSDPGQGTDTQYF; CDR3 DNA: TGTGCCAGCAGCGATCCGGGACAGGGCACAGATACGCAGTATTTT
D gene: TRBD1; clone size: -; J gene: TRBJ2-1; V gene: TRBV13; CDR3 protein: CASSYTGTGNNEQFF; CDR3 DNA: TGTGCCAGCAGCTATACCGGGACAGGTAACAATGAGCAGTTCTTC
D gene: TRBD1; clone size: -; J gene: TRBJ2-1; V gene: TRBV9; CDR3 protein: CASSVRDSPFNEQFF; CDR3 DNA: TGTGCCAGCAGCGTAAGGGACAGCCCTTTCAATGAGCAGTTCTTC
D gene: -; clone size: many; J gene: TRBJ2-7; V gene: TRBV7-2; CDR3 protein: CASSLDGPKREQYF; CDR3 DNA: TGTGCCAGCAGCTTAGACGGGCCCAAAAGGGAGCAGTACTTC
D gene: -; clone size: -; J gene: TRBJ1-1; V gene: TRBV27; CDR3 protein: CASSSANRANTEAFF; CDR3 DNA: TGTGCCAGCAGTTCCGCGAACAGGGCCAACACTGAAGCTTTCTTT
D gene: -; clone size: -; J gene: TRBJ2-7; V gene: TRBV9; CDR3 protein: CASSEGDLLSSYEQYF; CDR3 DNA: TGTGCCAGCAGCGAGGGGGATCTACTAAGCTCCTACGAGCAGTACTTC
D gene: TRBD1; clone size: -; J gene: TRBJ2-1; V gene: TRBV5-1; CDR3 protein: CASKTGDYNEQFF; CDR3 DNA: TGCGCCAGCAAGACAGGGGACTACAATGAGCAGTTCTTC
D gene: TRBD1; clone size: few; J gene: TRBJ2-5; V gene: TRBV9; CDR3 protein: CASSDSGGRMETQYF; CDR3 DNA: TGTGCAAGCAGCGATTCAGGGGGCCGGATGGAGACCCAGTACTTC
D gene: TRBD1; clone size: -; J gene: TRBJ2-1; V gene: TRBV2; CDR3 protein: CASSWGQGASYEQFF; CDR3 DNA: TGTGCCAGCAGTTGGGGACAGGGGGCATCGTACGAGCAGTTCTTC
D gene: TRBD1; clone size: -; J gene: TRBJ1-2; V gene: TRBV19; CDR3 protein: CASSTGTGIYGYTF; CDR3 DNA: TGTGCCAGTAGTACCGGGACAGGCATCTATGGCTACACCTTC
D gene: TRBD1; clone size: many; J gene: TRBJ2-3; V gene: TRBV7-2; CDR3 protein: CASSLLTGTGGSDTQYF; CDR3 DNA: TGTGCCAGCAGCTTGCTCACCGGGACAGGGGGCTCAGATACGCAGTATTTT
D gene: -; clone size: -; J gene: TRBJ1-1; V gene: TRBV29-1; CDR3 protein: CSGAMRGPTNTEAFF; CDR3 DNA: TGCAGCGGGGCAATGCGGGGGCCCACGAACACTGAAGCTTTCTTT
D gene: -; clone size: -; J gene: TRBJ2-5; V gene: TRBV25-1; CDR3 protein: CASSEPVGETQYF; CDR3 DNA: TGTGCCAGCAGTGAACCCGTAGGAGAGACCCAGTACTTC
D gene: -; clone size: -; J gene: TRBJ2-1; V gene: TRBV12-3/TRBV12-4; CDR3 protein: CASSPALVDEQFF; CDR3 DNA: TGTGCCAGCAGCCCAGCCCTGGTCGATGAGCAGTTCTTC
D gene: -; clone size: few; J gene: TRBJ2-5; V gene: TRBV2; CDR3 protein: CASSEMGQHQETQYF; CDR3 DNA: TGTGCCAGCAGTGAAATGGGGCAGCACCAAGAGACCCAGTACTTC
D gene: -; clone size: few; J gene: TRBJ1-1; V gene: TRBV12-3/TRBV12-4; CDR3 protein: CASHGAPTEAFF; CDR3 DNA: TGTGCCAGCCATGGGGCTCCGACTGAAGCTTTCTTT
D gene: -; clone size: -; J gene: TRBJ1-5; V gene: TRBV6-2/TRBV6-3; CDR3 protein: CASSPIHQPQHF; CDR3 DNA: TGTGCCAGCAGTCCAATCCATCAGCCCCAGCATTTT